The 27 T cell receptor beta chains below all came from one sample that was sequenced in a study of blood T cell repertoires in COVID-19. The method was immunoSEQ multiplex PCR; TCRdb's version includes in-frame clones alone and lacks a portion of them. The sample records about 280,000 clones, 80% to 85% being singletons. Sequenced input: PBMCs or T cells enriched from blood (not recorded which). The source of these receptors is a man in his forties who had been exposed to COVID-19.

The V call is TRBV9, the J call TRBJ2-1, with 8 bases that match TRBD2. The CDR3 contains 18 residues. V was pared by 1 base and J by 8 bases, with 17 bases of the junction left unmatched. Germline assignment: CDR1 SGDLS and CDR2 YYNGEE. CDR3 bases: TGTGCCAGCAGCGTAATGGGGAGACACGGGAGGGCCATCGATGAGCAGTTCTTC. Protein product: CASSVMGRHGRAIDEQFF.

This clone has a handful of counts. This chain uses TRBV4-2 with TRBJ2-2; the match to TRBD1 covers 8 bases. After removal of 4 bases from V and 4 bases from J, the junction contained 8 bases not matched to a gene. The CDR3 runs to 16 residues. The germline V gene has CDR1 LGHNA and CDR2 YNFKEQ. DNA of the CDR3: TGTGCCAGCAGCCGAACAGGGGGAGAGACCACCGGGGAGCTGTTTTTT. It codes for CASSRTGGETTGELFF.

This clone was recorded a few times. V and J are TRBV5-6 and TRBJ2-4; TRBD2 might be the D (7 bases). Trimming removed 0 bases at V and 7 bases at J, with 11 bases between. Germline-derived CDR1 and CDR2 are SGHDT and YYEEEE. The CDR3 spans 14 residues. CDR3 residues: CASSLAGGSNIQYF. The DNA of the CDR3 is TGTGCCAGCAGCTTGGCGGGGGGCAGTAACATTCAGTACTTC.

The chain employs TRBV7-3 and TRBJ1-2, with D possibly TRBD1 on 6 matching bases. CDR3 size: 15 residues. V lost 2 bases, J lost 1 base, and 11 bases lay in between. Germline V gives CDR1 SGHTA, CDR2 FQGTGA. The CDR3: CASSLSGVVNYGYTF. CDR3 DNA sequence: TGTGCCAGCAGCTTATCAGGGGTGGTTAACTATGGCTACACCTTC.

This clone was recorded once. The chain joins TRBV19 to TRBJ1-1; D gene unclear. Trimming removed 0 bases from V and 6 bases from J, with 11 bases in between. The germline gives CDR1 LNHDA, CDR2 SQIVND (reference sequence). The CDR3 length is 14 residues. The CDR3 region is CASSIEFGQPEAFF. The CDR3 bases are TGTGCCAGTAGTATAGAATTTGGGCAGCCTGAAGCTTTCTTT.

In this sample, this clone turned up a few times. The chain has TRBV7-2 and TRBJ1-6; D is unclear. The CDR3 has 16 residues. Trimming took 5 bases from V and 6 from J, leaving 17 bases between them. Germline values: CDR1 SGHTA, CDR2 FQGNSA. This chain's CDR3 is CASSKNTGSLNSPLHF. The CDR3, as DNA: TGTGCCAGCAGCAAAAACACGGGATCACTTAATTCACCCCTCCACTTT.

The rearrangement uses TRBV5-1 and TRBJ1-3; unclear D gene. V dropped 0 bases and J dropped 0 bases, with 7 bases sitting between them. Germline V lookup: CDR1 SGHRS, CDR2 YFSETQ. The CDR3 spans 15 residues. The CDR3 region has the DNA TGCGCCAGCAGCTTGGGGTCAGTCTCTGGAAACACCATATATTTT. It codes for CASSLGSVSGNTIYF.

The rearrangement links TRBV30 to TRBJ2-7; 12 positions agree with TRBD2. The germline V gene has CDR1 GTSNPN and CDR2 SVGIG (reference sequence). The CDR3 runs 16 residues. J was trimmed by 4 bases and V by 2 bases; bases with no gene match: 9. CDR3 amino acids: CAWSTSSGRGFYEQYF. The CDR3 DNA is TGTGCCTGGAGTACTTCTAGCGGGAGGGGATTTTACGAGCAGTACTTC.

V and J are TRBV5-1 and TRBJ1-6; 9 positions match TRBD1. CDR3 size: 16 residues. CDR1 and CDR2 (germline): SGHRS, YFSETQ. Trimming removed 4 bases from V and 10 bases from J; junction bases left unmatched: 12. CDR3 bases: TGCGCCAGCAGCGGCACCGGGACAGGGAATCGCTCACCCCTCCACTTT. Protein: CASSGTGTGNRSPLHF.

The chain is built from TRBV12-3 or TRBV12-4 and TRBJ1-6, with D possibly matching TRBD1 (5 bases). The CDR3 has 10 amino acids. Trimming stripped 7 bases from V and 10 bases from J, with 5 bases between. CDR3 nucleotides: TGTGCCAGCAAGGGGTCACCCCTCCACTTT. Translated: CASKGSPLHF.

The chain combines TRBV5-6 with TRBJ2-7, with D tentatively TRBD2 (5 bases). Deletions cut 5 bases from V and 5 bases from J, with 8 bases between. This CDR3 contains 11 residues. The germline CDR1 and CDR2 sequences are SGHDT and YYEEEE. The CDR3 DNA reads as TGTGCCAGCAGTTGGAGGAACGAGCAGTACTTC. This sequence encodes CASSWRNEQYF.

The V call is TRBV7-9, the J call TRBJ1-6; D remains ambiguous. Trimming removed 5 bases at V and 0 bases at J, with 5 bases between. From germline, CDR1 is SEHNR and CDR2 FQNEAQ (reference sequence). The CDR3 has 14 residues. For the CDR3, the DNA is TGTGCCAGCAGCCTAAGCTCCTATAATTCACCCCTCCACTTT. It encodes CASSLSSYNSPLHF.

The rearrangement links TRBV7-3 to TRBJ2-2; 14 nucleotides align to TRBD2. This CDR3 is 19 amino acids long. The V gene end was trimmed by 0 bases and the J gene end by 4 bases; junction bases not matched to a gene: 7. CDR1 SGHTA and CDR2 FQGTGA come from the germline V gene. CDR3 DNA sequence: TGTGCCAGCAGCTTAACTGTGACTAGCGGGAGGGAAGTCACCGGGGAGCTGTTTTTT. Protein: CASSLTVTSGREVTGELFF. Variable domain in full (rest from reference TRBV7-3 and TRBJ2-2): GAGVSQTPSNKVTEKGKYVELRCDPISGHTALYWYRQSLGQGPEFLIYFQGTGAADDSGLPNDRFFAVRPEGSVSTLKIQRTERGDSAVYLCASSLTVTSGREVTGELFFGEGSRLTVL.

The chain recombines TRBV5-1 with TRBJ1-6; 10 bases fit TRBD1. In germline, CDR1 is SGHRS, CDR2 YFSETQ. CDR3 length: 15 amino acids. Trimming removed 0 bases from V and 14 bases from J; junction bases left unmatched: 8. The CDR3: CASSLEGTGVSSLHF. The DNA for the CDR3 is TGCGCCAGCAGCTTGGAAGGGACAGGGGTCTCCTCCCTCCACTTT.

J is TRBJ2-1 and V is TRBV6-5, with 10 bases identical to TRBD2. This CDR3 region has 14 residues. Trimming removed 5 bases from V and 6 bases from J; junction bases left unmatched: 4. The germline gives CDR1 MNHEY, CDR2 SVGAGI. In DNA, the CDR3 is TGTGCCAGCAGTCTTCGACTAGCGGGCAATGAGCAGTTCTTC. Encoded protein: CASSLRLAGNEQFF.

The genes are TRBV5-1 and TRBJ2-1; 8 bases map to TRBD1. This CDR3 spans 14 amino acids. Germline V gene data show CDR1 as SGHRS and CDR2 as YFSETQ. The junction had 9 bases not matched to a gene; V was cut back by 7 bases and J by 6 bases. The CDR3: CASHSGTGSNEQFF. CDR3 DNA: TGCGCCAGCCACTCCGGGACAGGAAGCAATGAGCAGTTCTTC.

In this sample, this clone turned up many times. V gene TRBV27 combines with J gene TRBJ2-7; tentative D call: TRBD2 (6 bases). This CDR3 comprises 13 residues. CDR1 is MNHEY, CDR2 SMNVEV, per germline (reference sequence). Trimming stripped 4 bases from V and 3 bases from J, with 10 bases between. Here the CDR3 DNA reads TGTGCCAGCAGTTGGGGAGCGGGCTACGAGCAGTACTTC. Its translation: CASSWGAGYEQYF.

The chain has TRBV20-1 and TRBJ1-1; 7 bases map to TRBD1. This CDR3 region has 11 residues. Looked up from germline, CDR1 is DFQATT and CDR2 is SNEGSKA (reference sequence). V gave up 6 bases and J gave up 11 bases; unmatched junction bases: 9. The CDR3 loop reads CSAQTGKVAFF. The CDR3 nucleotides read TGCAGTGCCCAGACAGGGAAGGTGGCTTTCTTT.

The rearrangement links TRBV2 to TRBJ2-5; D gene ambiguous. The V gene lost 7 bases and the J gene lost 5 bases, with 8 bases spanning the gap. CDR3 length: 11 residues. The germline gives CDR1 SNHLY, CDR2 FYNNEI. CDR3 nucleotides: TGTGCCAGCACCCAGAGGGAGACCCAGTACTTC. This codes for CASTQRETQYF. Combining the CDR3 with reference TRBV2 and TRBJ2-5 gives the whole variable domain EPEVTQTPSHQVTQMGQEVILRCVPISNHLYFYWYRQILGQKVEFLVSFYNNEISEKSEIFDDQFSVERPDGSNFTLKIRSTKLEDSAMYFCASTQRETQYFGPGTRLLVL.

The chain carries TRBV15 and TRBJ2-1, with D possibly TRBD2 on 5 matching bases. With 5 bases removed from V and 2 bases from J, the gap between germline ends came to 7 bases. The CDR3 sequence is 13 residues long. Germline assignment: CDR1 LNHNV and CDR2 YYDKDF (reference sequence). CDR3 bases: TGTGCCACCAGCGTGGGAGCCTACAATGAGCAGTTCTTC. Protein sequence: CATSVGAYNEQFF. The whole variable domain, filled in from reference TRBV15 and TRBJ2-1, reads DAMVIQNPRYQVTQFGKPVTLSCSQTLNHNVMYWYQQKSSQAPKLLFHYYDKDFNNEADTPDNFQSRRPNTSFCFLDIRSPGLGDTAMYLCATSVGAYNEQFFGPGTRLTVL.

The V and J genes are TRBV11-2 and TRBJ2-7, with 8 nucleotides matching TRBD1. Germline V gene sequence: CDR1 SGHAT, CDR2 FQNNGV. J gave up 4 bases and V 0 bases, and 5 bases lay outside the gene matches. The CDR3 totals 15 residues. For the CDR3, the DNA is TGTGCCAGCAGCTTAGATTCGGACAGGGCTTACGAGCAGTACTTC. As protein: CASSLDSDRAYEQYF.

In this sample, this clone turned up a few times. V usage is TRBV20-1 and J usage is TRBJ1-2; tentatively, D is TRBD1 (5 bases). Germline V gene lookup returns CDR1 DFQATT and CDR2 SNEGSKA (reference sequence). CDR3 length: 12 amino acids. V was cut by 3 bases and J by 8 bases, with 13 bases left in between. Here the CDR3 reads CSASTGYDGYTF. Here the CDR3 DNA reads TGCAGTGCTAGTACAGGATATGACGGCTACACCTTC.

The CDR3 loop reads CASSYQSSGRETQYF. The CDR3 region has the DNA TGTGCCAGCAGCTACCAATCTAGCGGGAGAGAGACCCAGTACTTC. The chain uses TRBV5-5 and TRBJ2-5; TRBD2 matches at 10 bases. J was trimmed by 4 bases and V by 3 bases; bases with no gene match: 6. Germline V gene sequence: CDR1 SGHKS, CDR2 YYEKEE (reference sequence). The length of the CDR3 is 15 residues.

The chain couples TRBV2 to TRBJ1-1; D is unresolved. V shed 10 bases and J shed 2 bases, with 8 bases lying between them. Germline values: CDR1 SNHLY, CDR2 FYNNEI. The CDR3 is 11 amino acids. CDR3 sequence (DNA): TGTGCCATATCGGGAAACACTGAAGCTTTCTTT. Translating gives CAISGNTEAFF.

This clone was counted a single time. The CDR3 spells CASSFQGVSNQPQHF. The CDR3, as DNA: TGTGCCAGCAGCTTCCAGGGGGTCAGCAATCAGCCCCAGCATTTT. The V gene is TRBV7-9, the J gene TRBJ1-5; 7 bases map to TRBD1. V shed 3 bases and J 1 base; nucleotides not matched to a gene: 3. Germline V gene sequence: CDR1 SEHNR, CDR2 FQNEAQ (reference sequence). CDR3 length: 15 residues.

The chain carries TRBV29-1 and TRBJ1-1; TRBD1 agrees at 8 bases. The CDR3 spans 15 residues. Looked up from germline, CDR1 is SQVTM and CDR2 is ANQGSEA. V trimming: 7 bases; J trimming: 1 base; junction bases outside the gene matches: 11. Here the CDR3 reads CSAHPQGDRNTEAFF. CDR3 nucleotide sequence: TGCAGCGCCCACCCACAGGGGGATAGGAACACTGAAGCTTTCTTT.

This clone was recorded a few times. This rearrangement joins TRBV21-1 to TRBJ2-1; the D segment call TRBD2 is taken from the table without a DNA check. TRBV21-1 is listed as a pseudogene. The CDR3 is 10 amino acids. The CDR3 DNA follows: TGTGCTGTACCTAACGTAATACAGTTCTTC. This encodes CAVPNVIQFF.